The clone carrying this T cell receptor beta chain was seen a handful of times. Its antigen remains unknown. The V end lost 0 bases, the J end lost 6 bases, and 0 bases lay between the germline ends. This CDR3 region has 11 residues. CDR1 MNHEY and CDR2 SVGAGI come from the germline V gene. The data stem from a study of T-cell memory formation after mild COVID-19. Overall study context: TCR clusters showed largely donor specificity.

Study-level points and caveats: Second-wave clones peaking on day 37 lacked confirmed SARS-CoV-2 specificity. Later expanders leaned toward CD4+, whereas clones contracting from day 15 to 85 were balanced CD4/CD8. CD4+ contracting clones were found mainly in CM and EM, and CD8+ ones in EMRA.

Via MiXCR, TCRdb re-called the 5' RACE reads, giving one row per CDR3 protein. The table includes nearly 110,000 distinct CDR3 sequences, about 15% detected once. This receptor was taken from a man aged 18 to 29 who had mild COVID-19 (a few samples of this study predate the infection). Cell type and time point are not known. The chain uses TRBV6-5 and TRBJ2-1, with D hard to call. Sequencing was performed on PBMCs or a T cell subset sorted from them (not recorded which). The DNA for the CDR3 is TGTGCCAGCAGTTACTCCAATGAGCAGTTCTTC. Translated: CASSYSNEQFF.